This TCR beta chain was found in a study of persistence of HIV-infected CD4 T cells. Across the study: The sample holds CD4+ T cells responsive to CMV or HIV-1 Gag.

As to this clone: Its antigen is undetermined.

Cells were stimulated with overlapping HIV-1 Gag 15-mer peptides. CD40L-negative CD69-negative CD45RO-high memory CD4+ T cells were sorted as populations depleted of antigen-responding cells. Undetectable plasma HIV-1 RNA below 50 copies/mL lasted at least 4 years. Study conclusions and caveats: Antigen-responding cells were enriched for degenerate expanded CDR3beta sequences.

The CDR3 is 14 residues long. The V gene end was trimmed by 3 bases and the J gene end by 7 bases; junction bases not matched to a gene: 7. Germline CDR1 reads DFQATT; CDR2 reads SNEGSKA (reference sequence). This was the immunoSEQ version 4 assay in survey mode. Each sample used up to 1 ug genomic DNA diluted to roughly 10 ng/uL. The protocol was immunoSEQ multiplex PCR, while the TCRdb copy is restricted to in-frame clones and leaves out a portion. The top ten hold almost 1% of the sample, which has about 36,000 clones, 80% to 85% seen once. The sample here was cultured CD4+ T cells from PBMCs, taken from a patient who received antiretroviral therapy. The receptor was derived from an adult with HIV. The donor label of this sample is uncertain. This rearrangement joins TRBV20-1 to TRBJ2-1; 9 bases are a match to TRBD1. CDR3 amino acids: CSASRDRVLNEQFF. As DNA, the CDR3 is TGCAGTGCTAGTCGGGACAGGGTCCTAAATGAGCAGTTCTTC.